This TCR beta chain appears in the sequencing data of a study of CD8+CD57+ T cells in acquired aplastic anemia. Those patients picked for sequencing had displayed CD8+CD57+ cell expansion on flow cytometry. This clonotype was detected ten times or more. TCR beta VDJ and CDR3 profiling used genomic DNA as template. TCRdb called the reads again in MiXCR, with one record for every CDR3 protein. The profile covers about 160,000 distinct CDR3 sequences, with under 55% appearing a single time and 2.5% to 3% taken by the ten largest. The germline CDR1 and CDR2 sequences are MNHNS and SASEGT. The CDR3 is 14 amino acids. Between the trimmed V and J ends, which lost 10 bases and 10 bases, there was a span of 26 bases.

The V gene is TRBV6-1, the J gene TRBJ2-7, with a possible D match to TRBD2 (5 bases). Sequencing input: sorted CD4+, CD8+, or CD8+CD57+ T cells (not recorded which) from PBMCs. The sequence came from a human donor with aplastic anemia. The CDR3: CAITQDSQSISQYF. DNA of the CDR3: TGTGCCATAACTCAGGACTCCCAATCGATAAGTCAGTACTTC.